These 24 T cell receptor beta chains originate from one sample sequenced in a study of blood T cell repertoires in COVID-19. Data came from immunoSEQ multiplex PCR; TCRdb stores just in-frame clones and leaves some out. The sample lists roughly 340,000 clones, 87% occurring once. Sample: PBMCs or T cells enriched from blood (not recorded which). These receptors all stem from a man aged 35-49 years in a cohort exposed to, infected with or recovered from COVID-19 (not recorded which).

The chain is built from TRBV5-4 and TRBJ2-6, with TRBD2 matching over 8 bases. Trimming at V came to 10 bases and at J to 2 bases, leaving 8 bases not matched to a gene. Per the germline V gene, CDR1 is SGHNT and CDR2 is YYREEE (reference sequence). This CDR3 spans 15 amino acids. The CDR3 loop reads CAASGGGPGANVLTF. In DNA, the CDR3 is TGTGCCGCGTCCGGGGGGGGACCTGGGGCCAACGTCCTGACTTTC.

This chain links TRBV6-5 with TRBJ1-2, with TRBD1 matching over 11 bases. This CDR3 is 15 amino acids long. J gave up 8 bases and V 0 bases, and 5 bases lay outside the gene matches. Per germline, CDR1 MNHEY and CDR2 SVGAGI. CDR3 region: CASSYSGQGAQGYTF. CDR3 in DNA: TGTGCCAGCAGTTACTCCGGACAGGGGGCGCAGGGCTACACCTTC.

This chain connects TRBV3-1 (or the pseudogene TRBV3-2) to TRBJ2-7, with D hard to call. The CDR3 extends over 13 amino acids. Germline assignment: CDR1 LGHDT and CDR2 YNNKEL (reference sequence). The ends were cut back, 8 bases at V and 0 bases at J, with 11 bases in the middle. CDR3 nucleotides: TGTGCCAGCTGCAGTCGTGGCTCCTACGAGCAGTACTTC. Translation: CASCSRGSYEQYF.

The chain employs TRBV5-1 and TRBJ2-1, with TRBD1 matching over 9 bases. This CDR3 has 16 amino acids. Germline values: CDR1 SGHRS, CDR2 YFSETQ. The trim removed 3 bases at V and 5 bases at J, leaving 9 bases unmatched. For the CDR3, the DNA is TGCGCCAGCAGCTCCCCGGGACAGGGTAGGAACAATGAGCAGTTCTTC. Its translation is CASSSPGQGRNNEQFF.

V usage is TRBV19 and J usage is TRBJ1-1, with TRBD1 matching 8 bases. In germline, CDR1 is LNHDA, CDR2 SQIVND (reference sequence). The CDR3 is 14 amino acids. With 6 bases clipped from V and 5 bases from J, the junction kept 8 bases outside the gene matches. The CDR3 DNA sequence: TGTGCCAGTAGGCCTACAGGGGGAGGTACTGAAGCTTTCTTT. Protein product: CASRPTGGGTEAFF.

This sequence joins TRBV6-1 and TRBJ2-1, with D possibly matching TRBD2 (5 bases). Germline CDR1 and CDR2: MNHNS and SASEGT. V was shortened by 2 bases and J by 2 bases, with 10 bases between the two germline ends. CDR3 length equals 15 residues. The CDR3 region is CASSEYRGAYNEQFF. Written as DNA, the CDR3 is TGTGCCAGCAGTGAATATCGGGGAGCCTACAATGAGCAGTTCTTC.

Only a few counts were recorded for this clone. V and J are TRBV5-1 and TRBJ2-7; D is perhaps TRBD1 (5 bases). This CDR3 has 14 amino acids. CDR1 is SGHRS and CDR2 is YFSETQ in the germline V gene. The germline V and J ends were trimmed by 4 bases and 4 bases, with 15 bases remaining between them. CDR3 nucleotides: TGCGCCAGCAGCCCTGAGGTGACAGCTTACGAGCAGTACTTC. Translated, it gives CASSPEVTAYEQYF.

The J gene is TRBJ1-6, the V gene TRBV7-9; 7 nucleotides align to TRBD1. The CDR3 runs 14 residues. J lost 5 bases, V lost 6 bases, and 4 bases had no gene match. Germline CDR1 and CDR2: SEHNR and FQNEAQ (reference sequence). The CDR3 reads CASRQTGNNSPLHF. For the CDR3, the DNA is TGTGCCAGCAGACAGACAGGGAATAATTCACCCCTCCACTTT.

V gene TRBV2 combines with J gene TRBJ1-2; D is unresolved. The length of the CDR3 is 14 residues. Trimming removed 7 bases at V and 2 bases at J, with 14 bases between. CDR1 SNHLY and CDR2 FYNNEI come from the germline V gene. The CDR3 coding sequence is TGTGCCAGCACTGTCGATGGACTCAACTATGGCTACACCTTC. Translated, it gives CASTVDGLNYGYTF.

The DNA of the CDR3 is TGTGCCTGGAGTAGCGGGGGATCAGGAAACACCATATATTTT. This codes for CAWSSGGSGNTIYF. The J gene is TRBJ1-3, the V gene TRBV30; the D gene is possibly TRBD1 (5 bases). Trimming stripped 2 bases from V and 4 bases from J, with 12 bases between. The CDR3 is 14 amino acids. Germline V gene sequence: CDR1 GTSNPN, CDR2 SVGIG (reference sequence).

This chain links TRBV11-2 with TRBJ2-7; 9 bases agree with TRBD1. The V segment lost 5 bases and the J segment 5 bases; nucleotides outside the gene matches: 7. Germline lookup yields CDR1 SGHAT and CDR2 FQNNGV. The CDR3 is made up of 14 amino acids. The CDR3 loop is CASSITGQGNEQYF. In DNA, the CDR3 is TGTGCCAGCAGCATCACGGGACAGGGTAACGAGCAGTACTTC.

V gene TRBV28 combines with J gene TRBJ1-5, with 9 bases identical to TRBD1. This CDR3 has 14 residues. CDR1 is MDHEN, CDR2 SYDVKM, per germline. The V segment lost 6 bases and the J segment 6 bases; nucleotides outside the gene matches: 6. The CDR3 here is CASRAGQGFQPQHF. As DNA, the CDR3 is TGTGCCAGCAGGGCCGGACAGGGGTTTCAGCCCCAGCATTTT.

The chain joins TRBV6-5 to TRBJ2-4; D gene uncertain. Germline V lookup: CDR1 MNHEY, CDR2 SVGAGI. Trimming took 5 bases from V and 6 from J, leaving 8 bases between them. The CDR3 covers 12 residues. CDR3 nucleotides: TGTGCCAGCAGTACCGGGTTAAACATTCAGTACTTC. It translates to CASSTGLNIQYF.

The chain uses TRBV19 and TRBJ1-1; 8 bases align to TRBD1. The V gene's germline CDR1 is LNHDA and CDR2 SQIVND (reference sequence). Losses at the gene ends were 6 bases for V and 0 bases for J; bases not matched to a gene: 3. The CDR3 has 14 amino acids. The CDR3 DNA reads as TGTGCCAGTAGACCGGACAGGGTGAACACTGAAGCTTTCTTT. It codes for CASRPDRVNTEAFF.

This chain links TRBV27 with TRBJ2-7, with 8 bases aligning to TRBD2. The CDR3 totals 15 residues. Germline CDR1 reads MNHEY; CDR2 reads SMNVEV (reference sequence). The ends lost 8 bases at V and 5 bases at J; junction bases unmatched: 14. The CDR3 bases are TGTGCCAGCCGCCGGGGGCGGGAGGCCGCCAACGAGCAGTACTTC. Protein sequence: CASRRGREAANEQYF.

The rearrangement joins TRBV9 to TRBJ1-1, with a tentative D call TRBD1 (5 bases). Germline CDR1 and CDR2: SGDLS and YYNGEE. The V end was cut by 2 bases, the J end by 3 bases, with 11 bases between. The CDR3 extends over 14 amino acids. CDR3 in amino acids: CASSVVGEDTEAFF. CDR3 in DNA: TGTGCCAGCAGCGTGGTAGGGGAAGACACTGAAGCTTTCTTT.

V usage is TRBV20-1 and J usage is TRBJ2-2, with 7 bases fitting TRBD2. The junction had 11 bases not matched to a gene; V was cut back by 3 bases and J by 7 bases. The CDR3 is 15 residues long. CDR1 and CDR2 (germline): DFQATT, SNEGSKA (reference sequence). CDR3 protein: CSASPAGVFGGELFF. CDR3 sequence (DNA): TGCAGTGCTAGTCCGGCGGGAGTTTTCGGCGGGGAGCTGTTTTTT.

This clone was picked up a small number of times. CDR3 bases: TGTGCCAGCCTCCTCAACACTGAAGCTTTCTTT. Translated: CASLLNTEAFF. V is TRBV7-9 and J is TRBJ1-1; D ambiguous. This CDR3 has 11 residues. V was pared by 8 bases and J by 2 bases, with 6 bases between. Per the germline V gene, CDR1 is SEHNR and CDR2 is FQNEAQ (reference sequence).

The sample holds a few counts of this clone. This sequence joins TRBV5-1 and TRBJ1-1, with 9 bases aligning to TRBD1. With V trimmed by 3 bases and J by 0 bases, 6 bases remained unmatched. Germline-derived CDR1 and CDR2 are SGHRS and YFSETQ. CDR3 length: 16 amino acids. The CDR3 reads CASSSQQGALNTEAFF. The CDR3, as DNA: TGCGCCAGCAGCTCCCAACAGGGGGCCCTGAACACTGAAGCTTTCTTT.

The V gene is TRBV2, the J gene TRBJ2-7, with D maybe TRBD1 (6 bases). Trimming cost V 6 bases and J 2 bases, with 14 bases left between them. This CDR3 has 14 residues. Germline V lookup: CDR1 SNHLY, CDR2 FYNNEI. The CDR3 reads CASSHQGPAYEQYF. The CDR3 bases are TGTGCCAGCAGCCACCAGGGGCCAGCCTACGAGCAGTACTTC.

This sequence joins TRBV7-9 and TRBJ2-1; 7 positions match TRBD2. Germline V lookup: CDR1 SEHNR, CDR2 FQNEAQ (reference sequence). The CDR3 is 14 residues long. After removal of 4 bases from V and 8 bases from J, the junction contained 8 bases not matched to a gene. CDR3 coding DNA: TGTGCCAGCAGCTCCTCGGGACTATCATATGAGCAGTTCTTC. Translation gives CASSSSGLSYEQFF.

The J gene is TRBJ1-5, the V gene TRBV24-1; a possible D gene is TRBD1 (5 bases). The CDR3 length is 16 residues. Germline values: CDR1 KGHDR, CDR2 SFDVKD. V dropped 0 bases and J dropped 2 bases, with 10 bases sitting between them. The CDR3 bases are TGTGCCACCAGTGATTTGCCAGGGCTGCGCAATCAGCCCCAGCATTTT. Translating gives CATSDLPGLRNQPQHF.

This clone has just one count. The chain uses TRBV4-2 and TRBJ2-7, with a tentative D call TRBD1 (5 bases). V lost 4 bases to trimming and J lost 7 bases, with 14 bases between them. The germline V gene has CDR1 LGHNA and CDR2 YNFKEQ. The length of the CDR3 is 13 residues. The CDR3 loop is CASSPSSAGEQYF. The CDR3 DNA follows: TGTGCCAGCAGCCCCTCATCAGCAGGGGAGCAGTACTTC.

The DNA of the CDR3 is TGTGCCAGCAGCTCCTACCTTCTCGGGGGGGCCGGTGGCTACACCTTC. As protein: CASSSYLLGGAGGYTF. The chain has TRBV7-8 and TRBJ1-2, with D tentatively TRBD1 (6 bases). The CDR3 has 16 amino acids. V gave up 4 bases and J gave up 7 bases, with 22 bases separating them. Germline V gene lookup returns CDR1 SGHVS and CDR2 FQNEAQ.